This T cell receptor (beta chain) was profiled in a study of CD8 T cells in ankylosing spondylitis. Points from the study as a whole: There was reportedly significant enrichment of clones that were disease-linked in matched ankylosing spondylitis synovial fluid. Reactive arthritis synovial fluid and blood were previously reported to contain some motif variants. A TCR beta motif of about 8 highly homologous variants appeared characteristic of ankylosing spondylitis blood.

Germline-derived CDR1 and CDR2 are DFQATT and SNEGSKA (reference sequence). CDR3 size: 16 residues. V was clipped by 2 bases and J by 1 base; unmatched bases: 8. This clonotype was recorded at least ten times. Antigen specificity is unknown. Preparation of TCR beta libraries was done by quantitative 5'-RACE with molecular barcodes. Each CDR3 protein is one row after TCRdb ran MiXCR on the 5' RACE reads. The table includes roughly 490,000 distinct CDR3 sequences, about 5% detected once. Source material: blood, either unsorted or a sorted T cell fraction (not recorded which). This receptor was taken from a male donor with ankylosing spondylitis. The chain couples TRBV20-1 to TRBJ1-5, with 7 bases identical to TRBD1. The CDR3 sequence is CSARPLTGDSNQPQHF. Here the CDR3 DNA reads TGCAGTGCTAGACCTCTTACAGGGGACAGCAATCAGCCCCAGCATTTT.